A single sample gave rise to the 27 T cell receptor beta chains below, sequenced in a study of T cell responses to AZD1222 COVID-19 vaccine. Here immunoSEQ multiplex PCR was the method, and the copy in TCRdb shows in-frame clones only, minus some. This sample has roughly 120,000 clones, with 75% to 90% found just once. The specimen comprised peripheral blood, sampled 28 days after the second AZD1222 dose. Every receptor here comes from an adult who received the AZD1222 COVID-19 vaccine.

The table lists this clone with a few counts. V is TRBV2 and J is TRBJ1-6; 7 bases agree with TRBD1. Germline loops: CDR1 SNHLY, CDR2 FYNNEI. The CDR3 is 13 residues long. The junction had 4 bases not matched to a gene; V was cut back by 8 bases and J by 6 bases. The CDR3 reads CASRDRFNSPLHF. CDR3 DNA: TGTGCCAGCCGGGACAGATTTAATTCACCCCTCCACTTT.

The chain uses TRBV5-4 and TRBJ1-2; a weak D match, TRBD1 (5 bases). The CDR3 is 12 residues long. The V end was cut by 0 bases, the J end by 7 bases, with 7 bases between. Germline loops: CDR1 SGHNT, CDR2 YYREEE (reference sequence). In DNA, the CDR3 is TGTGCCAGCAGCTTGGTGGGGCTTGGCTACACCTTC. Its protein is CASSLVGLGYTF. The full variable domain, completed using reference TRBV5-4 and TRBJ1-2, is ETGVTQSPTHLIKTRGQQVTLRCSSQSGHNTVSWYQQALGQGPQFIFQYYREEENGRGNFPPRFSGLQFPNYSSELNVNALELDDSALYLCASSLVGLGYTFGSGTRLTVV.

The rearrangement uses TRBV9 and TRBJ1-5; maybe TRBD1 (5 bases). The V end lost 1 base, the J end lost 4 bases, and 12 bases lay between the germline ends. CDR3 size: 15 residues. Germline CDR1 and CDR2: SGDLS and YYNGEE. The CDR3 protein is CASSVSGTENQPQHF. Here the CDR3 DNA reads TGTGCCAGCAGCGTATCCGGGACGGAGAATCAGCCCCAGCATTTT.

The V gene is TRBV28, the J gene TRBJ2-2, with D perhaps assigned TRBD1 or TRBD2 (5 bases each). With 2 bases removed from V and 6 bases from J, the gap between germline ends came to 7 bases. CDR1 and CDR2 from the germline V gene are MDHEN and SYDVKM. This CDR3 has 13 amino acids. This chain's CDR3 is CASSLGGPGELFF. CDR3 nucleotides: TGTGCCAGCAGTTTAGGGGGACCCGGGGAGCTGTTTTTT.

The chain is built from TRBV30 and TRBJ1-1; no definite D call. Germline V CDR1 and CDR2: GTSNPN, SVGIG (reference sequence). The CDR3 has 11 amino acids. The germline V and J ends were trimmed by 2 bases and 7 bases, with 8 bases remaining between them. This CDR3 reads CAWSISYEAFF. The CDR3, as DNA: TGTGCCTGGAGTATTAGCTATGAAGCTTTCTTT.

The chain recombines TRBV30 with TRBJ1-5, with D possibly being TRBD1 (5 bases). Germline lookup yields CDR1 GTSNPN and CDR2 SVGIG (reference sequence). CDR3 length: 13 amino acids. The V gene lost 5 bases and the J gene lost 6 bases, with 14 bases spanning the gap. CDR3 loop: CAWAGTEGQPQHF. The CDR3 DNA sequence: TGTGCCTGGGCCGGGACCGAGGGTCAGCCCCAGCATTTT.

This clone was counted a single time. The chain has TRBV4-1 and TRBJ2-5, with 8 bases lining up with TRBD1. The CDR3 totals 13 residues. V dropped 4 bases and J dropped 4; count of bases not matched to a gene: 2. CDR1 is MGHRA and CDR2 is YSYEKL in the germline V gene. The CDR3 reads CASSLTGGETQYF. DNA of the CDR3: TGCGCCAGCAGCCTTACAGGGGGAGAGACCCAGTACTTC.

CDR3 region: CASRHITGAVGGYTF. The CDR3, as DNA: TGTGCCAGCAGGCATATAACAGGGGCGGTTGGGGGCTACACCTTC. V and J are TRBV5-6 and TRBJ1-2; TRBD1 agrees at 7 bases. CDR3 length: 15 residues. Germline loops: CDR1 SGHDT, CDR2 YYEEEE. Losses at the gene ends were 5 bases for V and 8 bases for J; bases not matched to a gene: 15.

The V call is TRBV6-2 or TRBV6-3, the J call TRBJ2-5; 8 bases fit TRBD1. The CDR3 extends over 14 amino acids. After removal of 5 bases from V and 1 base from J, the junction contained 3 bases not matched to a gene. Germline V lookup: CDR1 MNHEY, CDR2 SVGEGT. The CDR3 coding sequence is TGTGCCAGCAGTCCCGGACAGGGCCAAGAGACCCAGTACTTC. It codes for CASSPGQGQETQYF.

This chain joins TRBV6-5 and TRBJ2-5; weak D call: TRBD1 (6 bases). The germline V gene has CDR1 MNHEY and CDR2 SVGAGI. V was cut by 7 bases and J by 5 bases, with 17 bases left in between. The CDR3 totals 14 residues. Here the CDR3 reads CASTEGGTTETQYF. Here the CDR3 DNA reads TGTGCCAGCACCGAAGGTGGGACAACGGAGACCCAGTACTTC.

Here the CDR3 reads CASSFFRDGAGEQYF. The CDR3 region has the DNA TGTGCCAGCTCATTCTTTCGGGACGGGGCTGGCGAGCAGTACTTC. V and J are TRBV18 and TRBJ2-7; the D gene could be TRBD1 or TRBD2 (5 bases each). Germline V CDR1 and CDR2: KGHSH, LQKENI. This CDR3 contains 15 residues. V lost 5 bases, J lost 6 bases, and 20 bases lay in between.

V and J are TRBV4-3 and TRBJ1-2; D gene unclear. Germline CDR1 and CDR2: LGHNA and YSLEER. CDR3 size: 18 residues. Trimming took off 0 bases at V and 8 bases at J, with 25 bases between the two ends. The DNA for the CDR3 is TGCGCCAGCAGCCAAGATTCTGTCGTACTTGGGCGGCTCAAGGGCTACACCTTC. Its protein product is CASSQDSVVLGRLKGYTF.

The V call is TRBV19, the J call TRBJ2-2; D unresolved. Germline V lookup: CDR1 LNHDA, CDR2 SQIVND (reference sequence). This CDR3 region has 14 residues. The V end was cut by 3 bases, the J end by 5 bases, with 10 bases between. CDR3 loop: CASSILGRTGELFF. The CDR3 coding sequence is TGTGCCAGTAGTATTCTAGGAAGAACCGGGGAGCTGTTTTTT.

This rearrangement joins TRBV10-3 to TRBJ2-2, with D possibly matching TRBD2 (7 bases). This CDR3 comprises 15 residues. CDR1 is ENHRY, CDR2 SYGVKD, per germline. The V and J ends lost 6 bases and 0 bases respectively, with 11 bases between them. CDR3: CAISGGGSNTGELFF. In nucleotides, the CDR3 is TGTGCCATCAGCGGCGGGGGCTCGAACACCGGGGAGCTGTTTTTT.

The CDR3, as DNA: TGTGCCAGTAGTGTGACATATGACAACATTCAGTACTTC. Its protein product is CASSVTYDNIQYF. The chain carries TRBV19 and TRBJ2-4; unclear D gene. Germline CDR1 and CDR2: LNHDA and SQIVND (reference sequence). This CDR3 contains 13 residues. Trimming shortened V by 5 bases and J by 7 bases, and 12 bases separated the two germline ends.

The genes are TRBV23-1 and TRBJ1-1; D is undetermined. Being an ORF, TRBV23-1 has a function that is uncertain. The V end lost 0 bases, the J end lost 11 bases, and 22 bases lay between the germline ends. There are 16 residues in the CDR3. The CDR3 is CASSQSILGIREAAFF. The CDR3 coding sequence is TGCGCCAGCAGTCAATCAATCCTGGGGATTCGGGAGGCGGCTTTCTTT.

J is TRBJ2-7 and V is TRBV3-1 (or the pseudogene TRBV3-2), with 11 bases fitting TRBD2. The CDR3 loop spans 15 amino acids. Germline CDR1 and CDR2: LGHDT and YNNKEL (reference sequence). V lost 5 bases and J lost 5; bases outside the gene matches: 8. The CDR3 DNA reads TGTGCCAGCAGCTTTAGCGGGGGGGCCAAGAACGAGCAGTACTTC. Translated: CASSFSGGAKNEQYF.

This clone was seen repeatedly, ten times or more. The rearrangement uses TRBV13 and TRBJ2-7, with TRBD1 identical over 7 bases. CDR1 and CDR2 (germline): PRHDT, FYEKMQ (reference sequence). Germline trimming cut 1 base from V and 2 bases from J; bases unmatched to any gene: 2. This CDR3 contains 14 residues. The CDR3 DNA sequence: TGTGCCAGCAGCTTAGTAGGGGGCCCCTACGAGCAGTACTTC. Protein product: CASSLVGGPYEQYF.

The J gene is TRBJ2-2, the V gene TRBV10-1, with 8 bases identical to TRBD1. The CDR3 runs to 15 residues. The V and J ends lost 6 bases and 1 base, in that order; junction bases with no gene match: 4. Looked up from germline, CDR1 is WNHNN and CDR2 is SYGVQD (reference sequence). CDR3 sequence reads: CASSEGQVNTGELFF. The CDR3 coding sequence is TGCGCCAGCAGCGAGGGACAGGTGAACACCGGGGAGCTGTTTTTT.

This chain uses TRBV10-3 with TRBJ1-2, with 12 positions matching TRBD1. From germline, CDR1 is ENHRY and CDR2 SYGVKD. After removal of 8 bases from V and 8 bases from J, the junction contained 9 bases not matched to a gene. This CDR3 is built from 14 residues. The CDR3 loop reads CAISPGQGAQGYTF. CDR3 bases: TGTGCCATCTCGCCGGGACAGGGGGCGCAGGGCTACACCTTC.

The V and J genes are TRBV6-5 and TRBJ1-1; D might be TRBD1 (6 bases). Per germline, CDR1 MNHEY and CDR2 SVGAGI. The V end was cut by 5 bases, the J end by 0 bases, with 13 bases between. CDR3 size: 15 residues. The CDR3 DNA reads TGTGCCAGCAGTAGCGGACAGCGGGTGAACACTGAAGCTTTCTTT. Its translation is CASSSGQRVNTEAFF.

CDR3 in amino acids: CASSQEANTEAFF. In nucleotides, the CDR3 is TGCGCCAGCAGCCAAGAGGCGAACACTGAAGCTTTCTTT. The genes are TRBV4-3 and TRBJ1-1; no clear D. Germline V lookup: CDR1 LGHNA, CDR2 YSLEER. V lost 0 bases and J lost 1, with 3 bases in between. This CDR3 spans 13 amino acids.

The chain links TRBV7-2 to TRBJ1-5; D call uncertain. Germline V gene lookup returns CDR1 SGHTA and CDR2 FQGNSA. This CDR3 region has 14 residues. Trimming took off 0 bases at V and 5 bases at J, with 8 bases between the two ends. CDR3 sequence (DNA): TGTGCCAGCAGCTTAGCATCGAATCATCAGCCCCAGCATTTT. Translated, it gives CASSLASNHQPQHF.

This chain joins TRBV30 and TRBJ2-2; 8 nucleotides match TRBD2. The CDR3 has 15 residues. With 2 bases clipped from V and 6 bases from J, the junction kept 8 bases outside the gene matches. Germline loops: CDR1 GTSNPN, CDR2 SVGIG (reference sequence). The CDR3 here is CAWSIGGAGAGELFF. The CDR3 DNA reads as TGTGCCTGGAGTATCGGGGGGGCGGGGGCCGGGGAGCTGTTTTTT.

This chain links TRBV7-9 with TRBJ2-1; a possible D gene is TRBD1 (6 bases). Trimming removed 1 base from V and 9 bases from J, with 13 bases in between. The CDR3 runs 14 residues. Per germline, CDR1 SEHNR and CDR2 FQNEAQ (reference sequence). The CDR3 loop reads CASSLEDRKGEQFF. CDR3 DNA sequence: TGTGCCAGCAGCTTAGAAGACAGGAAGGGTGAGCAGTTCTTC.

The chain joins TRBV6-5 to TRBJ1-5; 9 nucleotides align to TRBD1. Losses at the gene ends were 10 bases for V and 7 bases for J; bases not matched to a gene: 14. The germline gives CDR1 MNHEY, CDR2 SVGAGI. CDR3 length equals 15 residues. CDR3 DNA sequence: TGTGCCACACGAACCCCGGGACAGGGTAAACAGCCCCAGCATTTT. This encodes CATRTPGQGKQPQHF.

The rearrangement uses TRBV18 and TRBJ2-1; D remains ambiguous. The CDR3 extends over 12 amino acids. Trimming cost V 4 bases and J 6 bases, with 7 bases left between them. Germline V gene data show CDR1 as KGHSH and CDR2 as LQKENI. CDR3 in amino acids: CASSLSVNEQFF. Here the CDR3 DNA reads TGTGCCAGCTCACTGTCGGTCAATGAGCAGTTCTTC.